The TCR beta chain under discussion was sequenced for a study of a mutant IDH1 vaccine in newly diagnosed glioma. A word on this clone: Its antigen remains unknown.

Stated time point: week 47, end of study. Every vaccine dose comprised 300 ug of mutant IDH1 20-mer peptide plus topical imiquimod. With 7 bases removed from V and 2 bases from J, the gap between germline ends came to 11 bases. The CDR3 spans 13 residues. Germline CDR1 and CDR2: MNHNS and SASEGT. Sequencing was performed with immunoSEQ multiplex PCR; in TCRdb, only in-frame clones are kept and a portion is missing. The repertoire consists of approximately 32,000 clones, with roughly 89% occurring once and the leading ten covering about 2.2%. J is TRBJ1-2 and V is TRBV6-1; no firm D call. Specimen: PBMCs, collected from a glioma patient whose treatment included an IDH1 peptide vaccine. The source is a man aged 35-49 years with glioma. CDR3 sequence reads: CASTRSANYGYTF. The CDR3 DNA reads as TGTGCCAGCACCCGGTCCGCGAACTATGGCTACACCTTC.